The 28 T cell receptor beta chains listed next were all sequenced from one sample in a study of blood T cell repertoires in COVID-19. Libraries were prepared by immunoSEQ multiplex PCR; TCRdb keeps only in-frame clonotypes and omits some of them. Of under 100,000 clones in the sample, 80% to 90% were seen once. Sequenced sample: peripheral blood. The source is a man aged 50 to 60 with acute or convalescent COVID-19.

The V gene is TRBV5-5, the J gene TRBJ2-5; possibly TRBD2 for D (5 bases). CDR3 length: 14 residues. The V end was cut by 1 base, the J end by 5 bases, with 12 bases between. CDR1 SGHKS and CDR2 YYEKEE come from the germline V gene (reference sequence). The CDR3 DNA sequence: TGTGCCAGCAGCTTGCGGGGAATTGGGGAGACCCAGTACTTC. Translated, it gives CASSLRGIGETQYF.

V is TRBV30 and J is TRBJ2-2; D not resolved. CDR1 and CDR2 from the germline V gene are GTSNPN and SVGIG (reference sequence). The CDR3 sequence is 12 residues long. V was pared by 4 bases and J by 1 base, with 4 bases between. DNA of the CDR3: TGTGCCTGGACTTGGAACACCGGGGAGCTGTTTTTT. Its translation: CAWTWNTGELFF.

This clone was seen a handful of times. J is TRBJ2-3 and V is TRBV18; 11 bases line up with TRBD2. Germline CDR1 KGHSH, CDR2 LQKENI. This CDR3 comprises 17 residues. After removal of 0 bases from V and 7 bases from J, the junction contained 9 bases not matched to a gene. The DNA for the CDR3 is TGTGCCAGCTCACCACCGGCTAGCGGGGGGCGGGAGAATACGCAGTATTTT. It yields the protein CASSPPASGGRENTQYF.

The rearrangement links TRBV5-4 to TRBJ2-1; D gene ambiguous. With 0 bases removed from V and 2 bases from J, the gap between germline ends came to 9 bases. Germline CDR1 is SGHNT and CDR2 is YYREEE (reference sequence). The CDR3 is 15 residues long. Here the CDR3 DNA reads TGTGCCAGCAGCTTGGAGACTTTTACCTACAATGAGCAGTTCTTC. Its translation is CASSLETFTYNEQFF.

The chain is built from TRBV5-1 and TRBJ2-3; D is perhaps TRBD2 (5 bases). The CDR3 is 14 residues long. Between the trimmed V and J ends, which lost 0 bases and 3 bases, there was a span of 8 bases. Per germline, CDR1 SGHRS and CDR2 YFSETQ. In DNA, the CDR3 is TGCGCCAGCAGCTTGGCCGGGGAGACAGATACGCAGTATTTT. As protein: CASSLAGETDTQYF.

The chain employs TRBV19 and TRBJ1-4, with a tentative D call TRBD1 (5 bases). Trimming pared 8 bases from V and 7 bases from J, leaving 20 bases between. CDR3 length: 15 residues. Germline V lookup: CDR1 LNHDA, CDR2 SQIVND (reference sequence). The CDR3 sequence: CASANQGVNSEKLFF. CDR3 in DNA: TGTGCCAGTGCAAACCAAGGGGTGAATTCTGAAAAACTGTTTTTT.

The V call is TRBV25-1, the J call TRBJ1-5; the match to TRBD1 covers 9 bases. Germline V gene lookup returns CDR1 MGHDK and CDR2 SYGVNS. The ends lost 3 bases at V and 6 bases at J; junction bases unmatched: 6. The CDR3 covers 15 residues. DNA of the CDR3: TGTGCCAGCAGTGAGGACAGGGGTCCCGGTCAGCCCCAGCATTTT. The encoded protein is CASSEDRGPGQPQHF.

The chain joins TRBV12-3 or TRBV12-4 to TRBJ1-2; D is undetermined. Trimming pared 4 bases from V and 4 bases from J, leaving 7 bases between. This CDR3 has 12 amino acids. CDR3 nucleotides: TGTGCCAGCAGTTGGGGAGTCTATGGCTACACCTTC. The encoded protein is CASSWGVYGYTF.

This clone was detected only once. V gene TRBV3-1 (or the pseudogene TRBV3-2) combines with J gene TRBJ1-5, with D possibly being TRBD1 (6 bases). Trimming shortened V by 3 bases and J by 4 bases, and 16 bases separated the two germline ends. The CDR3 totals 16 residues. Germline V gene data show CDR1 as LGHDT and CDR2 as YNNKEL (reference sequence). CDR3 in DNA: TGTGCCAGCAGCCAGAGCCAACAGGGCCGAAATCAGCCCCAGCATTTT. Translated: CASSQSQQGRNQPQHF.

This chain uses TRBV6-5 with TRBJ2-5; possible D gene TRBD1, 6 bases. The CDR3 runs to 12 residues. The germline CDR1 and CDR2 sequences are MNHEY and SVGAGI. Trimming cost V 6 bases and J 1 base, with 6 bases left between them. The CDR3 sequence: CASRDSQETQYF. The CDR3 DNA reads TGTGCCAGCAGGGACAGCCAAGAGACCCAGTACTTC.

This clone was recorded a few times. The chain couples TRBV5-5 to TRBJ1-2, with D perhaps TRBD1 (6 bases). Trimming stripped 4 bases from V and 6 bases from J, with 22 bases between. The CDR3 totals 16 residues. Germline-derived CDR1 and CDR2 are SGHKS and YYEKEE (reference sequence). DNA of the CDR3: TGTGCCAGCAGCCCCACGACAGGCCTGGGGCGTAATGGCTACACCTTC. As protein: CASSPTTGLGRNGYTF.

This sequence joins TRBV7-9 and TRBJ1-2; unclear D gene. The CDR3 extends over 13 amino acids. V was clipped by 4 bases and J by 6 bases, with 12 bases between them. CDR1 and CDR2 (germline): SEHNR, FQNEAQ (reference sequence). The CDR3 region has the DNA TGTGCCAGCAGCTCCCACAGCGGTAATGGCTACACCTTC. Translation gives CASSSHSGNGYTF.

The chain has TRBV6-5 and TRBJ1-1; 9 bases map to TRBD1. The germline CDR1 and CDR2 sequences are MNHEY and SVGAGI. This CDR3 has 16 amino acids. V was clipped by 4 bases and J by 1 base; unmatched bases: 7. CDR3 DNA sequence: TGTGCCAGCAGTTTGGGGACAGGGTTGGGGAACACTGAAGCTTTCTTT. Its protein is CASSLGTGLGNTEAFF.

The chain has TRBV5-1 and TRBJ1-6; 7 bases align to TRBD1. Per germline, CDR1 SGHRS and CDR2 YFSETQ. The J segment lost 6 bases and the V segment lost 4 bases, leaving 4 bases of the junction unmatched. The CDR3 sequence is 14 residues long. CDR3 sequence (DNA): TGCGCCAGCAGCCGTGACAGGGCTAATTCACCCCTCCACTTT. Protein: CASSRDRANSPLHF.

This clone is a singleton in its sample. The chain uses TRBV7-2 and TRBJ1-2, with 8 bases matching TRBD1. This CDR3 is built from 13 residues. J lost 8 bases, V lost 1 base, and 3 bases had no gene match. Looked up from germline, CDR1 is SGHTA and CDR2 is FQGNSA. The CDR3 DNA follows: TGTGCCAGCAGCTTAGGAGGGGACAGGGGCTACACCTTC. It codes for CASSLGGDRGYTF.

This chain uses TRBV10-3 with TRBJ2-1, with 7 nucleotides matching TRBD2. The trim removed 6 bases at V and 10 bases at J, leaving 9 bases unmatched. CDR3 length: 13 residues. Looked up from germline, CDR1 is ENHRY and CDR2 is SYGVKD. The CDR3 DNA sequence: TGTGCCATCAGAAGGGACCAACTAGCGGAGCAGTTCTTC. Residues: CAIRRDQLAEQFF.

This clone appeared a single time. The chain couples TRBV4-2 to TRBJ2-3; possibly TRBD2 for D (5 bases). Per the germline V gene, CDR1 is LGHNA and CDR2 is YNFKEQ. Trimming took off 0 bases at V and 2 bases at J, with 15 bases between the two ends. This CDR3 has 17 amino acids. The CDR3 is CASSQESGLSVTDTQYF. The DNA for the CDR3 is TGTGCCAGCAGCCAAGAAAGTGGACTCTCCGTCACAGATACGCAGTATTTT.

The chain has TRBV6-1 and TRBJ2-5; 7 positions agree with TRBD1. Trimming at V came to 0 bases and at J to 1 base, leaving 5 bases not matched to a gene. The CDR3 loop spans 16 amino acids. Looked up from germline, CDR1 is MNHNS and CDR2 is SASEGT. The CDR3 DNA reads TGTGCCAGCAGTGAAGCGCCGACAGGGAGCCAAGAGACCCAGTACTTC. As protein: CASSEAPTGSQETQYF.

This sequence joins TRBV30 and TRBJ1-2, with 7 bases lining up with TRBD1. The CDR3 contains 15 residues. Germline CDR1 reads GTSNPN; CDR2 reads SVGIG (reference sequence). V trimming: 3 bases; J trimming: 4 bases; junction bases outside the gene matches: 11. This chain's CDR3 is CAWSLNRGSGYGYTF. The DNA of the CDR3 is TGTGCCTGGAGCCTAAACAGGGGTTCTGGCTATGGCTACACCTTC.

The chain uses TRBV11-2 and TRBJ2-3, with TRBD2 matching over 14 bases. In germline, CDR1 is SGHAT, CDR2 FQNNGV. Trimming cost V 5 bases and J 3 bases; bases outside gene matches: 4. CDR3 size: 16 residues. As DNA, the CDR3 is TGTGCCAGCAGCCCGCGGACTAGCGGGGGGACAGATACGCAGTATTTT. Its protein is CASSPRTSGGTDTQYF.

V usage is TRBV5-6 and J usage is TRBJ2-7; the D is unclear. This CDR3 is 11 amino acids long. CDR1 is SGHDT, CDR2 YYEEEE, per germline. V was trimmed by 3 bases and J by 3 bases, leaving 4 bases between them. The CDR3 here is CASSSYYEQYF. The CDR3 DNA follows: TGTGCCAGCAGCTCTTACTACGAGCAGTACTTC.

CDR3 in amino acids: CAIRGQVNEQYF. The CDR3 region has the DNA TGTGCCATCAGGGGACAAGTGAACGAGCAGTACTTC. The chain carries TRBV10-3 and TRBJ2-7, with a tentative D call TRBD1 (6 bases). The germline V gene encodes CDR1 ENHRY and CDR2 SYGVKD. The CDR3 loop spans 12 amino acids. V was trimmed by 6 bases and J by 5 bases, leaving 11 bases between them.

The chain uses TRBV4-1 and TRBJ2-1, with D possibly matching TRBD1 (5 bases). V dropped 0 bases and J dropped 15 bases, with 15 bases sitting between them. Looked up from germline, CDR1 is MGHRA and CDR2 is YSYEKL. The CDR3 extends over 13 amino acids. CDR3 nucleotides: TGCGCCAGCAGCCAAGATCAGGGAACGGTCCCGTTCTTC. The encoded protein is CASSQDQGTVPFF.

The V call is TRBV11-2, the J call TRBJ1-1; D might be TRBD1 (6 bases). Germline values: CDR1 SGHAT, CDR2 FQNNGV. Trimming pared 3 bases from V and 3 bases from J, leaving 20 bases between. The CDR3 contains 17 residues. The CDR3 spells CASSLGHRERWDTEAFF. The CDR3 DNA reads TGTGCCAGCAGCTTGGGGCACAGGGAACGCTGGGACACTGAAGCTTTCTTT.

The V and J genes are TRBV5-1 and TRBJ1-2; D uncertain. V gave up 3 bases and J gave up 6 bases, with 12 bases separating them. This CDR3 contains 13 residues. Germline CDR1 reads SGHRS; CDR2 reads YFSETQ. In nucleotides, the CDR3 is TGCGCCAGCAGCTGGTCCAGGCGGGATGGCTACACCTTC. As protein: CASSWSRRDGYTF.

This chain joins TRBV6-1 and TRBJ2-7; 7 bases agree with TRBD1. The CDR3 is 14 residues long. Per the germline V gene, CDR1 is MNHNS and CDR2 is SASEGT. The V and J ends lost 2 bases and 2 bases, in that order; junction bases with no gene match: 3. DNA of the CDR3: TGTGCCAGCAGTGAAACAGGGGTCACCTACGAGCAGTACGTC. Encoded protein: CASSETGVTYEQYV.

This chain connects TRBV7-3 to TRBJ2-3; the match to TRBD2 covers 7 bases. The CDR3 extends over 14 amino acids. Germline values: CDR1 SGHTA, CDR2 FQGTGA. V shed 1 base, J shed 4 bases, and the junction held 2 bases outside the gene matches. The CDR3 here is CASSLMGGPDTQYF. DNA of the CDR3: TGTGCCAGCAGCTTAATGGGAGGGCCAGATACGCAGTATTTT.

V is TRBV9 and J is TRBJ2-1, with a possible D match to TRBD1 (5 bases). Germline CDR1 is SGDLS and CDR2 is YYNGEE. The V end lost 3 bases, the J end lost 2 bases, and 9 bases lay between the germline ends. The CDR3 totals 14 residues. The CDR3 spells CASSAQTAYNEQFF. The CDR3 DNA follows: TGTGCCAGCAGCGCCCAGACAGCCTACAATGAGCAGTTCTTC.